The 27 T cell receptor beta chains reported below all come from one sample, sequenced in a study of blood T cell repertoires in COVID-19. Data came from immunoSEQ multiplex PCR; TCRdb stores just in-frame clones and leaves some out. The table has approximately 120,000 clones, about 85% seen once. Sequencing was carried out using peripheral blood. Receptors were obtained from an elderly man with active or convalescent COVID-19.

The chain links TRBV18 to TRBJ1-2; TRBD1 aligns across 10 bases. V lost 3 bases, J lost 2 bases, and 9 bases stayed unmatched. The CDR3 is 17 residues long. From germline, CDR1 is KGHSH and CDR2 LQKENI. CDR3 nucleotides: TGTGCCAGCTCACCGCCGACAGGGGGCGCATCCAACTATGGCTACACCTTC. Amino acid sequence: CASSPPTGGASNYGYTF.

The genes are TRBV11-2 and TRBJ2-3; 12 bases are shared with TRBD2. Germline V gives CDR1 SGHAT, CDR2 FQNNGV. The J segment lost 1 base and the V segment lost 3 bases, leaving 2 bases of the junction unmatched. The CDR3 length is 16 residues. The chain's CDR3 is CASSLWTSGGTDTQYF. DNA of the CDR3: TGTGCCAGCAGCTTGTGGACTAGCGGGGGCACAGATACGCAGTATTTT.

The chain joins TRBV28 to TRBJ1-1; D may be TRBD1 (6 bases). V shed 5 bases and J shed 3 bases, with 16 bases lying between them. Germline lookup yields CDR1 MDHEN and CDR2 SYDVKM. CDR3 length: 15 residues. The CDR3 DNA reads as TGTGCCAGCAGTACGATTCAGGGGTGGGACACTGAAGCTTTCTTT. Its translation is CASSTIQGWDTEAFF.

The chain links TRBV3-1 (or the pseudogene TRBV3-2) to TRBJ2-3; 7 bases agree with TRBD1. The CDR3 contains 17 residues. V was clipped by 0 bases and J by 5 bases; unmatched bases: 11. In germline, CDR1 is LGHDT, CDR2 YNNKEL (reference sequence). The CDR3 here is CASSQDRGGLSQDTQYF. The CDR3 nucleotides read TGTGCCAGCAGCCAAGATCGAGGGGGCCTTTCACAAGATACGCAGTATTTT.

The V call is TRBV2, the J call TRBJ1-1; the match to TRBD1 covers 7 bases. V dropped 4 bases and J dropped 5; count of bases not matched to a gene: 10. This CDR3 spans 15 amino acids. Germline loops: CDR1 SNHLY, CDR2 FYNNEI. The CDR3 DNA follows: TGTGCCAGCAGTGGTTCACAGGGGATAGGAACTGAAGCTTTCTTT. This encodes CASSGSQGIGTEAFF.

The CDR3 is CASSQGQGAEAFF. DNA of the CDR3: TGTGCCAGCAGCCAAGGCCAGGGGGCTGAAGCTTTCTTT. The genes are TRBV3-1 (or the pseudogene TRBV3-2) and TRBJ1-1; TRBD1 matches 7 bases. Germline CDR1 is LGHDT and CDR2 is YNNKEL (reference sequence). J gave up 6 bases and V 1 base, and 2 bases lay outside the gene matches. The CDR3 sequence is 13 residues long.

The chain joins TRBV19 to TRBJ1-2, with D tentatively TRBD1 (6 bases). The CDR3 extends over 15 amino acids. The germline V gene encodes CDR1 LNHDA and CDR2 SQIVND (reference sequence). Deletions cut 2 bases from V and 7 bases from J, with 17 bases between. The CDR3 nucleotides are TGTGCCAGTAGTATATGGGACACAGATACCCGTGGCTACACCTTC. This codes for CASSIWDTDTRGYTF.

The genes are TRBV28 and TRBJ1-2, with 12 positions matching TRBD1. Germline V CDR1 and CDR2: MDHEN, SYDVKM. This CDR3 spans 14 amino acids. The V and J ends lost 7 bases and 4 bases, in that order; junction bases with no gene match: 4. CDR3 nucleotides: TGTGCCAGCACCTCGGGACAGGGGGCCTATGGCTACACCTTC. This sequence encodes CASTSGQGAYGYTF.

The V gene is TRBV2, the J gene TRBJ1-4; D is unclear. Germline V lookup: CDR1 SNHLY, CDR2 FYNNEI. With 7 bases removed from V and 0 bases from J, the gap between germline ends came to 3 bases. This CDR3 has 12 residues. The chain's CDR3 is CASISTNEKLFF. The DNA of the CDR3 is TGTGCCAGCATATCAACTAATGAAAAACTGTTTTTT.

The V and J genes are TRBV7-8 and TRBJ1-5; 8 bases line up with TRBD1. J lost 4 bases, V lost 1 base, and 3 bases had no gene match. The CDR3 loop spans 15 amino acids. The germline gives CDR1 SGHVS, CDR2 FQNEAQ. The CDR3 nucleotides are TGTGCCAGCAGCTTAGTGCGGACAGGGAATCAGCCCCAGCATTTT. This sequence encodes CASSLVRTGNQPQHF. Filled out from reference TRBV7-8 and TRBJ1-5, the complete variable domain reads GAGVSQSPRYKVAKRGQDVALRCDPISGHVSLFWYQQALGQGPEFLTYFQNEAQLDKSGLPSDRFFAERPEGSVSTLKIQRTQQEDSAVYLCASSLVRTGNQPQHFGDGTRLSIL.

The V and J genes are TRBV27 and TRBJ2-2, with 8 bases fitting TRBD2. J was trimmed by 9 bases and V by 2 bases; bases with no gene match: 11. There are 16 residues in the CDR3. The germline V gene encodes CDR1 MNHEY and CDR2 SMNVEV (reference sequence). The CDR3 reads CASSLRLATFDRELFF. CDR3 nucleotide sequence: TGTGCCAGCAGTTTACGACTAGCGACCTTCGATAGGGAGCTGTTTTTT.

This chain's CDR3 is CASSQDTASYYGYTF. As DNA, the CDR3 is TGCGCCAGCAGCCAAGATACAGCCTCCTACTATGGCTACACCTTC. This chain links TRBV4-1 with TRBJ1-2; D call uncertain. With 0 bases removed from V and 3 bases from J, the gap between germline ends came to 11 bases. There are 15 residues in the CDR3. Germline CDR1 and CDR2: MGHRA and YSYEKL.

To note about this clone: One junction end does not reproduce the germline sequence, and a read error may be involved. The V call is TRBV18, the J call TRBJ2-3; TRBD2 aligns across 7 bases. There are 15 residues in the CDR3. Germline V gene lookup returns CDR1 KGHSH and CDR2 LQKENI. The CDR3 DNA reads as TGTGCCAGCTCACCACCTAGTCAACCCGCGGGAGAAGTGGGCTTT. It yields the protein CASSPPSQPAGEVGF.

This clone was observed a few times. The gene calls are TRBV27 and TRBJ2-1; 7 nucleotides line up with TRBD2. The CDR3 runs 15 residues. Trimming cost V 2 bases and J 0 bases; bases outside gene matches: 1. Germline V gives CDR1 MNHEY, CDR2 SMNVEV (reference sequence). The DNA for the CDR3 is TGTGCCAGCAGTTTAGCTAGCGGCTCCTACAATGAGCAGTTCTTC. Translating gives CASSLASGSYNEQFF.

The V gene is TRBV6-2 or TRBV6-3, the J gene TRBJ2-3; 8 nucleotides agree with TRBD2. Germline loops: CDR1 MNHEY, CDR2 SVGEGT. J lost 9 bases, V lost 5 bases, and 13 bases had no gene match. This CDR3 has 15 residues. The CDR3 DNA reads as TGTGCCAGCAGTAAATCGCTAGCGGGTGCGGAAACGCAGTATTTT. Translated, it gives CASSKSLAGAETQYF.

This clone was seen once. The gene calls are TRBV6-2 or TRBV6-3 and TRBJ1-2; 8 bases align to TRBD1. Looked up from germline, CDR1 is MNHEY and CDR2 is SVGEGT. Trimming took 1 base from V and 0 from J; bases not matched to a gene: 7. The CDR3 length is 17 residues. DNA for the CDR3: TGTGCCAGCAGTTACTTGGACAGGGAGAGGGCTAACTATGGCTACACCTTC. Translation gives CASSYLDRERANYGYTF.

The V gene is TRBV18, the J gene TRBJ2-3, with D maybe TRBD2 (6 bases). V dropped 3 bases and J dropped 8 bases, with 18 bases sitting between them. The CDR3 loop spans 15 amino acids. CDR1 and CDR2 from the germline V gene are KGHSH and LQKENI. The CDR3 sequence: CASSPGTGSEGTQYF. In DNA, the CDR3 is TGTGCCAGCTCACCGGGGACTGGGTCGGAAGGTACGCAGTATTTT. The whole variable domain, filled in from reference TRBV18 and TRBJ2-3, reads NAGVMQNPRHLVRRRGQEARLRCSPMKGHSHVYWYRQLPEEGLKFMVYLQKENIIDESGMPKERFSAEFPKEGPSILRIQQVVRGDSAAYFCASSPGTGSEGTQYFGPGTRLTVL.

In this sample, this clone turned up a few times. The CDR3: CASKPGQTLNEQYF. The CDR3 nucleotides are TGTGCCAGTAAACCGGGACAGACTCTCAACGAGCAGTACTTC. The V and J genes are TRBV2 and TRBJ2-7; 7 bases map to TRBD1. V was pared by 9 bases and J by 5 bases, with 13 bases of the junction left unmatched. CDR3 length: 14 residues. Germline V CDR1 and CDR2: SNHLY, FYNNEI. Together with reference TRBV2 and TRBJ2-7, the CDR3 gives the full variable domain: EPEVTQTPSHQVTQMGQEVILRCVPISNHLYFYWYRQILGQKVEFLVSFYNNEISEKSEIFDDQFSVERPDGSNFTLKIRSTKLEDSAMYFCASKPGQTLNEQYFGPGTRLTVT.

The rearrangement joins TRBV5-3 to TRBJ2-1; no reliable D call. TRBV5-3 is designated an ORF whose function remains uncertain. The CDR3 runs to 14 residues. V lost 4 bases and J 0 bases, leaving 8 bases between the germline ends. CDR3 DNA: TGTGCCAGAAGCGGCGACTGCTCCTACAATGAGCAGTTCTTC. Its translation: CARSGDCSYNEQFF.

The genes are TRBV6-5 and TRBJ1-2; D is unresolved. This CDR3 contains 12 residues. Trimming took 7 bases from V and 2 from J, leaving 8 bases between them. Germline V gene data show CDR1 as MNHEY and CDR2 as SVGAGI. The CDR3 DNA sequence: TGTGCCAGCACAGTCACGAACTATGGCTACACCTTC. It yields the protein CASTVTNYGYTF.

The CDR3 bases are TGCGCCAGTCTTCCGGCCGAGGGGGCTGGGGCCAACGTCCTGACTTTC. This gives the protein CASLPAEGAGANVLTF. This sequence joins TRBV5-1 and TRBJ2-6; weak D call: TRBD1 (6 bases). From germline, CDR1 is SGHRS and CDR2 YFSETQ. V was clipped by 8 bases and J by 2 bases, with 17 bases between them. This CDR3 contains 16 residues. Complete variable domain (other parts from reference TRBV5-1 and TRBJ2-6): KAGVTQTPRYLIKTRGQQVTLSCSPISGHRSVSWYQQTPGQGLQFLFEYFSETQRNKGNFPGRFSGRQFSNSRSEMNVSTLELGDSALYLCASLPAEGAGANVLTFGAGSRLTVL.

The CDR3 sequence is CASRPTGSNTEAFF. CDR3 bases: TGTGCCAGCAGGCCGACAGGGAGTAACACTGAAGCTTTCTTT. The chain combines TRBV6-5 with TRBJ1-1; 7 positions agree with TRBD1. The CDR3 extends over 14 amino acids. The germline CDR1 and CDR2 sequences are MNHEY and SVGAGI. Trimming took 6 bases from V and 2 from J; bases not matched to a gene: 6.

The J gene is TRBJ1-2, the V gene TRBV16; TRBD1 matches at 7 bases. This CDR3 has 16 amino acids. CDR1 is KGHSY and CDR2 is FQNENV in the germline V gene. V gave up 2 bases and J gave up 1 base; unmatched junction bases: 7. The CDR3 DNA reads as TGTGCCAGCAGCCAAGTCTGGACAGGCCATAACTATGGCTACACCTTC. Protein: CASSQVWTGHNYGYTF.

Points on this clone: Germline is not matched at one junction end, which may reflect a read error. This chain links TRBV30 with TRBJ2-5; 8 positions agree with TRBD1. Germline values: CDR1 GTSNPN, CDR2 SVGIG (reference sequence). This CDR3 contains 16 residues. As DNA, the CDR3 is TGTGCCCGGAGTGTACCGGACAGGGTGATCCAAGAGACCCAGTACTTC. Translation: CARSVPDRVIQETQYF.

CDR3 amino acids: CASRLLYRGPSSDTQYF. The CDR3 DNA sequence: TGCGCCAGCAGGCTACTCTACAGGGGGCCTTCTTCAGATACGCAGTATTTT. V is TRBV4-1 and J is TRBJ2-3, with 9 bases matching TRBD1. Germline assignment: CDR1 MGHRA and CDR2 YSYEKL. The V and J ends lost 6 bases and 4 bases, in that order; junction bases with no gene match: 14. The CDR3 spans 17 residues.

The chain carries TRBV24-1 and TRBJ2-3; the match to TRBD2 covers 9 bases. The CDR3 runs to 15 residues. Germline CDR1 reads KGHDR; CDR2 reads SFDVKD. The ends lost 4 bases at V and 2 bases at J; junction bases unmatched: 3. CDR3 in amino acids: CATSDSGRPTDTQYF. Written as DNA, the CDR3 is TGTGCCACCAGTGACAGCGGGAGGCCCACAGATACGCAGTATTTT.

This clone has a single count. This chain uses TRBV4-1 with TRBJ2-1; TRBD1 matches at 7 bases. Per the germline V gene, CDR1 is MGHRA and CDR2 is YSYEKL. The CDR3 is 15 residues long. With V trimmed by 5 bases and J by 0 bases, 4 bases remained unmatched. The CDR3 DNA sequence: TGCGCCAGCAGCAGACAGGGCAGCTCCTACAATGAGCAGTTCTTC. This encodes CASSRQGSSYNEQFF.